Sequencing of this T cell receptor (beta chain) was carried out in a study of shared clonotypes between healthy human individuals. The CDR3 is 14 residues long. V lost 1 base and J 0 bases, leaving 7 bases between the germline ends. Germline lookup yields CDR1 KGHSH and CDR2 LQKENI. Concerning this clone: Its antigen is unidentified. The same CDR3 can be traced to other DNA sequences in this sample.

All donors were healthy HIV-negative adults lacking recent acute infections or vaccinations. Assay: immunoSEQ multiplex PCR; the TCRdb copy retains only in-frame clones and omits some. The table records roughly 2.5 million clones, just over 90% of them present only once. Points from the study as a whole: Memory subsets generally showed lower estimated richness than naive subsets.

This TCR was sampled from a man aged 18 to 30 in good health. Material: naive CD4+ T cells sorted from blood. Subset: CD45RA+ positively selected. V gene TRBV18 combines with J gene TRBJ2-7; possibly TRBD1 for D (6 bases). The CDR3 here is CASSPRDNSYEQYF. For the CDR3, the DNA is TGTGCCAGCTCACCACGGGACAACTCCTACGAGCAGTACTTC.